One and the same sample provided the 23 T cell receptor beta chains below, sequenced in a study of OX40 agonist ivuxolimab in advanced cancers. Libraries were prepared by immunoSEQ multiplex PCR; TCRdb keeps only in-frame clonotypes and omits some of them. The sample has roughly 32,000 clones; roughly 80% are singletons. Specimen: CD4+ or CD8+ T cells sorted from blood, collected in a trial of the OX40 agonist ivuxolimab. The origin of the receptors is an adult with an advanced solid tumor such as melanoma, head and neck, liver or kidney cancer.

The J gene is TRBJ1-1, the V gene TRBV11-2; 8 bases align to TRBD1. From germline, CDR1 is SGHAT and CDR2 FQNNGV. The CDR3 has 17 amino acids. With 5 bases clipped from V and 0 bases from J, the junction kept 11 bases outside the gene matches. This chain's CDR3 is CASSQGQGGIVNTEAFF. Written as DNA, the CDR3 is TGTGCCAGCAGCCAAGGACAGGGTGGTATAGTGAACACTGAAGCTTTCTTT.

V is TRBV4-1 and J is TRBJ2-7, with a possible D match to TRBD1 (6 bases). Germline loops: CDR1 MGHRA, CDR2 YSYEKL. This CDR3 comprises 17 residues. V was clipped by 3 bases and J by 3 bases, with 21 bases between them. The CDR3 bases are TGCGCCAGCAGCCACGCAACATCACCGGACAGATACTACGAGCAGTACTTC. Its protein product is CASSHATSPDRYYEQYF.

Remarks on this clone: Distinct nucleotide sequences in the sample also encode this CDR3. The chain recombines TRBV5-1 with TRBJ1-2, with D possibly being TRBD1 (5 bases). With 0 bases removed from V and 2 bases from J, the gap between germline ends came to 8 bases. This CDR3 has 14 residues. Germline V gene lookup returns CDR1 SGHRS and CDR2 YFSETQ. CDR3 in DNA: TGCGCCAGCAGCTTGGATACAGGCAACTATGGCTACACCTTC. This encodes CASSLDTGNYGYTF.

This rearrangement joins TRBV29-1 to TRBJ1-1; 7 nucleotides match TRBD1. The CDR3 totals 14 residues. V was pared by 5 bases and J by 6 bases, with 12 bases of the junction left unmatched. The germline gives CDR1 SQVTM, CDR2 ANQGSEA. CDR3 sequence (DNA): TGCAGCGTTTCACGGGACAGTCCCCATCCTGAAGCTTTCTTT. Translation: CSVSRDSPHPEAFF.

This clone was observed once. V usage is TRBV7-8 and J usage is TRBJ2-3; 10 nucleotides line up with TRBD2. The J segment lost 4 bases and the V segment lost 5 bases, leaving 21 bases of the junction unmatched. The germline V gene has CDR1 SGHVS and CDR2 FQNEAQ. There are 20 residues in the CDR3. Here the CDR3 reads CASSPTWGGERGGLADTQYF. The CDR3 nucleotides are TGTGCCAGCAGCCCGACGTGGGGCGGCGAGCGGGGGGGCCTCGCAGATACGCAGTATTTT.

V and J are TRBV6-5 and TRBJ2-7; perhaps TRBD1 as D (5 bases). Germline CDR1 is MNHEY and CDR2 is SVGAGI. CDR3 length equals 14 residues. Trimming removed 4 bases at V and 3 bases at J, with 13 bases between. CDR3 nucleotides: TGTGCCAGCAGTTTCCCGACAGCTTACTACGAGCAGTACTTC. Its protein product is CASSFPTAYYEQYF.

V is TRBV7-6 and J is TRBJ2-5, with 7 bases aligning to TRBD1. The CDR3 covers 13 residues. Unmatched junction bases numbered 4, after V lost 7 bases and J lost 2 bases. Germline CDR1 is SGHVS and CDR2 is FNYEAQ. The CDR3 DNA follows: TGTGCCAGCAACAGGGGCGAACAAGAGACCCAGTACTTC. This gives the protein CASNRGEQETQYF.

This chain links TRBV5-6 with TRBJ1-4; D unclear. CDR3 length equals 17 residues. V was trimmed by 4 bases and J by 8 bases, leaving 24 bases between them. CDR1 is SGHDT, CDR2 YYEEEE, per germline. The chain's CDR3 is CASSPNGGVRHREKLFF. The CDR3 DNA reads as TGTGCCAGCAGCCCTAATGGCGGGGTTAGGCATCGCGAAAAACTGTTTTTT.

The chain links TRBV27 to TRBJ2-7, with D perhaps matching TRBD1 (5 bases). This CDR3 contains 14 residues. Germline V CDR1 and CDR2: MNHEY, SMNVEV (reference sequence). The V end was cut by 3 bases, the J end by 2 bases, with 11 bases between. CDR3 protein: CASSLGQAAYEQYF. Written as DNA, the CDR3 is TGTGCCAGCAGTTTGGGGCAGGCAGCCTACGAGCAGTACTTC.

This chain joins TRBV7-8 and TRBJ1-6; D ambiguous. This CDR3 comprises 17 residues. Germline V gene data show CDR1 as SGHVS and CDR2 as FQNEAQ. V was pared by 1 base and J by 0 bases, with 10 bases between. The DNA of the CDR3 is TGTGCCAGCAGCTTAGACGTCCTGAGCTCCTATAATTCACCCCTCCACTTT. This codes for CASSLDVLSSYNSPLHF.

The chain couples TRBV5-4 to TRBJ2-1, with D perhaps TRBD1 (5 bases). Germline V gives CDR1 SGHNT, CDR2 YYREEE (reference sequence). This CDR3 has 14 amino acids. V was shortened by 2 bases and J by 5 bases, with 11 bases between the two germline ends. CDR3 nucleotide sequence: TGTGCCAGCAGCTTCCAGGAACAGGACAATGAGCAGTTCTTC. It encodes CASSFQEQDNEQFF.

This clone was seen only a few times. The chain links TRBV11-2 to TRBJ1-1, with D tentatively TRBD1 (6 bases). V gave up 3 bases and J gave up 2 bases, with 10 bases separating them. CDR1 is SGHAT, CDR2 FQNNGV, per germline. The CDR3 has 14 residues. DNA of the CDR3: TGTGCCAGCAGCTTCCGACAGGTCAACACTGAAGCTTTCTTT. Protein product: CASSFRQVNTEAFF.

The V call is TRBV28, the J call TRBJ1-5; 11 positions match TRBD1. This CDR3 is built from 19 residues. Germline V gene lookup returns CDR1 MDHEN and CDR2 SYDVKM. J was trimmed by 2 bases and V by 3 bases; bases with no gene match: 12. The CDR3 reads CASSFPPGGQGEGNQPQHF. The CDR3 coding sequence is TGTGCCAGCAGTTTCCCCCCGGGGGGACAGGGGGAAGGCAATCAGCCCCAGCATTTT.

The chain uses TRBV9 and TRBJ1-1; maybe TRBD1 (5 bases). There are 13 residues in the CDR3. V was shortened by 7 bases and J by 2 bases, with 12 bases between the two germline ends. Germline CDR1 is SGDLS and CDR2 is YYNGEE. CDR3 DNA sequence: TGTGCCAGCGAGACAGACTTAAACACTGAAGCTTTCTTT. Protein product: CASETDLNTEAFF.

V usage is TRBV9 and J usage is TRBJ1-2; tentatively, D is TRBD1 (5 bases). From germline, CDR1 is SGDLS and CDR2 YYNGEE. V shed 7 bases and J shed 1 base, with 14 bases lying between them. The CDR3 has 14 residues. CDR3 in amino acids: CASSPLGVNYGYTF. DNA for the CDR3: TGTGCCAGCTCCCCCTTGGGGGTTAACTATGGCTACACCTTC.

The V gene is TRBV27, the J gene TRBJ2-1; 9 bases line up with TRBD2. The V segment lost 1 base and the J segment 9 bases; nucleotides outside the gene matches: 10. CDR1 is MNHEY, CDR2 SMNVEV, per germline (reference sequence). CDR3 length: 16 residues. The CDR3: CASSLLSPSGAGEQFF. The CDR3 DNA reads as TGTGCCAGCAGTTTATTGTCCCCTAGCGGGGCGGGTGAGCAGTTCTTC.

V and J are TRBV10-3 and TRBJ1-4; 8 bases agree with TRBD1. The V gene's germline CDR1 is ENHRY and CDR2 SYGVKD. This CDR3 spans 15 amino acids. V lost 0 bases and J lost 4; bases outside the gene matches: 1. The CDR3 nucleotides are TGTGCCATCAGTGAGTCGGGACAGGATAATGAAAAACTGTTTTTT. Translation: CAISESGQDNEKLFF.

This rearrangement joins TRBV27 to TRBJ2-7; 9 bases agree with TRBD1. The V segment lost 2 bases and the J segment 5 bases; nucleotides outside the gene matches: 1. CDR1 is MNHEY and CDR2 is SMNVEV in the germline V gene (reference sequence). This CDR3 is built from 13 residues. CDR3 bases: TGTGCCAGCAGTTTAGGACAGGGGAACGAGCAGTACTTC. Protein sequence: CASSLGQGNEQYF.

The J gene is TRBJ1-1, the V gene TRBV7-8; D is uncertain. V lost 4 bases to trimming and J lost 3 bases, with 6 bases between them. CDR3 length: 12 amino acids. Germline assignment: CDR1 SGHVS and CDR2 FQNEAQ. The CDR3 loop is CASSSLYTEAFF. For the CDR3, the DNA is TGTGCCAGCAGCTCGCTCTACACTGAAGCTTTCTTT.

This clone was detected only once. The chain recombines TRBV11-1 with TRBJ2-1; 9 bases are shared with TRBD2. The V gene's germline CDR1 is SGHAT and CDR2 FQDESV (reference sequence). CDR3 length: 15 residues. V gave up 1 base and J gave up 7 bases; unmatched junction bases: 5. CDR3 sequence reads: CASSLVAGVGNEQFF. The CDR3 DNA is TGTGCCAGCAGCTTAGTAGCGGGAGTTGGGAATGAGCAGTTCTTC. The full variable domain, completed using reference TRBV11-1 and TRBJ2-1, is EAEVAQSPRYKITEKSQAVAFWCDPISGHATLYWYRQILGQGPELLVQFQDESVVDDSQLPKDRFSAERLKGVDSTLKIQPAELGDSAMYLCASSLVAGVGNEQFFGPGTRLTVL.

The genes are TRBV18 and TRBJ2-1, with 9 bases identical to TRBD1. The germline V gene encodes CDR1 KGHSH and CDR2 LQKENI. Germline trimming cut 6 bases from V and 7 bases from J; bases unmatched to any gene: 1. CDR3 size: 12 residues. CDR3 region: CASSGQGNEQFF. CDR3 nucleotides: TGTGCCAGCTCCGGACAGGGGAATGAGCAGTTCTTC.

V usage is TRBV11-2 and J usage is TRBJ2-7, with 7 bases matching TRBD1. The CDR3 is made up of 15 amino acids. V lost 5 bases to trimming and J lost 2 bases; unmatched junction nucleotides: 9. Per germline, CDR1 SGHAT and CDR2 FQNNGV. The CDR3, as DNA: TGTGCCAGCAGCGCCGCCGGGACAGCAGCCTACGAGCAGTACTTC. This translates into CASSAAGTAAYEQYF.

The chain joins TRBV6-5 to TRBJ1-1; tentatively, D is TRBD1 (6 bases). The CDR3 has 14 residues. The V end was cut by 1 base, the J end by 3 bases, with 9 bases between. The germline V gene has CDR1 MNHEY and CDR2 SVGAGI. The CDR3 coding sequence is TGTGCCAGCAGTTACTGGGCAGGGGACACTGAAGCTTTCTTT. It is translated as CASSYWAGDTEAFF.